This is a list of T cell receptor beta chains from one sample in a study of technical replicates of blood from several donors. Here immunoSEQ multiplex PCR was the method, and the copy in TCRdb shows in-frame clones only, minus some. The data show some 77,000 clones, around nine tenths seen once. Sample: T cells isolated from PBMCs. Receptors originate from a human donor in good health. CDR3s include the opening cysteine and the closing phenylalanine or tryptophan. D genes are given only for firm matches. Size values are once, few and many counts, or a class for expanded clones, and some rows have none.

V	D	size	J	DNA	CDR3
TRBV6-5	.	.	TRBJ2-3	TGTGCCAGCACCCGAGCGGGAGATACGCAGTATTTT	CASTRAGDTQYF
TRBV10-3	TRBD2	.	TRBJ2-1	TGTGCCATCACCGGTAGCGGGAGCTCCTACAATGAGCAGTTCTTC	CAITGSGSSYNEQFF
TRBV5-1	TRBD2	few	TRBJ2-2	TGCGCCAGCAGCCCGGGAGGGGGGACCGGGGAGCTGTTTTTT	CASSPGGGTGELFF
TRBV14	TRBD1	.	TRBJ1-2	TGTGCCATCTTTGGACAGGGGGTCTCCTTC	CAIFGQGVSF
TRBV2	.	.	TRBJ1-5	TGTGCCAGCGGGGGGGAGAATTATCAGCCCCAGCATTTT	CASGGENYQPQHF
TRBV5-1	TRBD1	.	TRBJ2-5	TGCGCCAGCAGCTCGGGACAGGGCTTAGAGACCCAGTACTTC	CASSSGQGLETQYF
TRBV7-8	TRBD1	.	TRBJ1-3	TGTGCCAGCAGCTTAGCCCTGACAGGGAGTAATGCTGGAAACACCATATATTTT	CASSLALTGSNAGNTIYF
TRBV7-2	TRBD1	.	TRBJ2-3	TGTGCCAGCAGCTATGACAGGGGTCGAACAGATACGCAGTATTTT	CASSYDRGRTDTQYF
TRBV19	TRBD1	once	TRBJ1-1	TGTGCCACCGGGACAGGGTATGGTGAAGCTTTCTTT	CATGTGYGEAFF
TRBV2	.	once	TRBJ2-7	TGTGCCAGCTGGTTTATTGGCGGGGACGGCTACGAGCAGTACTTC	CASWFIGGDGYEQYF
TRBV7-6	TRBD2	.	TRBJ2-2	TGTGCCAGCAGCCCGGCACTAGCGGGAACCGGGGAGCTGTTTTTT	CASSPALAGTGELFF
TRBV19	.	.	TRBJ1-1	TGTGCCAGTACGGAGGGCACTGAAGCTTTCTTT	CASTEGTEAFF
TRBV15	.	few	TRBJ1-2	TGTGCCACCAGCTCTTTCGGGGGGAACTATGGCTACACCTTC	CATSSFGGNYGYTF
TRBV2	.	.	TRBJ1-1	TGTGCCAGCAGGTTAAGACACTCCCTGAACACTGAAGCTTTCTTT	CASRLRHSLNTEAFF
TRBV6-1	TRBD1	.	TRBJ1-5	TGTGCCAGCAGTGAAGGGGACAGGGGGCTGAGTCAGCCCCAGCATTTT	CASSEGDRGLSQPQHF
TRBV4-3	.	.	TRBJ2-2	TGCGCCAGCAGCCAAGATAGGAGAGGGGGGGAGCTGTTTTTT	CASSQDRRGGELFF
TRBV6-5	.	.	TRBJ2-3	TGTGCCAGCAGAGAGATTACAGATACGCAGTATTTT	CASREITDTQYF
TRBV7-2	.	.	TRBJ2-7	TGTGCCAGCAGCCACAGACACTTCTACGAGCAGTACTTC	CASSHRHFYEQYF
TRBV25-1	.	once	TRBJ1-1	TGTGCCAGCAGTAAGTCTGCTAGTGGCACTGAAGCTTTCTTT	CASSKSASGTEAFF
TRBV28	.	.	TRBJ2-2	TGTGCCAGCAGTTCAGGCAGGGGGGCTGGGGAGCTGTTTTTT	CASSSGRGAGELFF
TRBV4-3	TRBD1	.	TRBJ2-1	TGCGCCAGCAGCCCGGACAGGGGGCGCATCCATGAGCAGTTCTTC	CASSPDRGRIHEQFF
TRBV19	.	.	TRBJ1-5	TGTGCCAGTATTCGGGGTAGCAATCAGCCCCAGCATTTT	CASIRGSNQPQHF
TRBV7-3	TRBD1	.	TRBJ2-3	TGTGCCAGCAGCTTAACAGGGGGCTTAGATACGCAGTATTTT	CASSLTGGLDTQYF
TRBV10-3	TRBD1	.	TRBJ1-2	TGTGCCATCAACAGGGACAGGGGATCCGGTGGCTACACCTTC	CAINRDRGSGGYTF
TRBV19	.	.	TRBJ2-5	TGTGCCAGTAGTATGTCCCTCCGAACGGACCAAGAGACCCAGTACTTC	CASSMSLRTDQETQYF
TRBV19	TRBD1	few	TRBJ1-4	TGTGCCAGTGCAGACAGGGTGACTAATGAAAAACTGTTTTTT	CASADRVTNEKLFF
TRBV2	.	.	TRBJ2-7	TGTGCCAGCAGTTTTAGCTCCTACGAGCAGTACTTC	CASSFSSYEQYF
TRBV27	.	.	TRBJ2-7	TGTGCCAGCAGTACCCAGAAAAGGGGGACGAACGAGCAGTACTTC	CASSTQKRGTNEQYF
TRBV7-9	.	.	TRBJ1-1	TGTGCCAGCAGCTCAATTACTGAAGCTTTCTTT	CASSSITEAFF
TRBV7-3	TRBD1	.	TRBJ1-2	TGTGCCAGCAGCTTAATGGGGACAGGGGCTGCGACCTTC	CASSLMGTGAATF
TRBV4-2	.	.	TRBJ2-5	TGTGCCAGCAGCCAAGTTGGCGGTCAAGAGACCCAGTACTTC	CASSQVGGQETQYF
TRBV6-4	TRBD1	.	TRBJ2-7	TGTGCCAGCACCCAAGACAGGGGAGGCTACGAGCAGTACTTC	CASTQDRGGYEQYF
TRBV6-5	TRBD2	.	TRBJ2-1	TGTGCCAGCAGCTGGACTAGCGGGAGATTGAATGAGCAGTTCTTC	CASSWTSGRLNEQFF
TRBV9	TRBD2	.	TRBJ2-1	TGTGCCAGCAGCGTTGGCGGGAGCACCTACAATGAGCAGTTCTTC	CASSVGGSTYNEQFF
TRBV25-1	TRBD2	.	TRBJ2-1	TGTGCCAGCAGTGATCCGGGACTAGCGGGTCCCTACAATGAGCAGTTCTTC	CASSDPGLAGPYNEQFF
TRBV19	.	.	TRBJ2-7	TGTGCCAGTAGTATAAAGCAGGGGCCCTACGAGCAGTACTTC	CASSIKQGPYEQYF
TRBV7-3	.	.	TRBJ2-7	TGTGCCAGCAGCTTAAGCGTGCCGGGGGTGGTGACCTACGAGCAGTACTTC	CASSLSVPGVVTYEQYF
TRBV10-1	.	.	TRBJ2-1	TGCGCCAGCAGTGAGAAGCGGATCAGGTGGGAGCAGTTCTTC	CASSEKRIRWEQFF
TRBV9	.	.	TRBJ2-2	TGTGCCAGCAGCCCCCGGCGGTATAACACCGGGGAGCTGTTTTTT	CASSPRRYNTGELFF
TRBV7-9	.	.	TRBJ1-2	TGTGCCAGCAGCTTGGCAGGTTTAAACTATGGCTACACCTTC	CASSLAGLNYGYTF
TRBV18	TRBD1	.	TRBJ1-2	TGTGCCAGCTCACCCAGTCGGGACAGGGTTTCGTGGGACGATGGCTACACCTTC	CASSPSRDRVSWDDGYTF
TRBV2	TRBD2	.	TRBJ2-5	TGTGCCAGAGGGACTAGCGGGAGGCCGCAAGAGACCCAGTACTTC	CARGTSGRPQETQYF
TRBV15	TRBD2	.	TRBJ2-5	TGTGCCACTCGGGAGGCCGGACAACGCGAGACCCAGTACTTC	CATREAGQRETQYF
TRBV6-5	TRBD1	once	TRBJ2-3	TGTGCCAGCAGTTTAGGACAGGCTAGCACAGATACGCAGTATTTT	CASSLGQASTDTQYF